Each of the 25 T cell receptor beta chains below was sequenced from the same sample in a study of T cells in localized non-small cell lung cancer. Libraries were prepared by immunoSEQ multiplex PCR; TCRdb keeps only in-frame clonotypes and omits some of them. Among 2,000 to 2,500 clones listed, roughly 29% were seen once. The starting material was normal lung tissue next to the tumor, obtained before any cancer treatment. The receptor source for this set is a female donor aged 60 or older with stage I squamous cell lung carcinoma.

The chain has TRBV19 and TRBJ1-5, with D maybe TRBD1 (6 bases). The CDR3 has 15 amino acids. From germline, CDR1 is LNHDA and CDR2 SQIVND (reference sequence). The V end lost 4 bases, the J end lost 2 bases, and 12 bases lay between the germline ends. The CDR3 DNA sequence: TGTGCCAGTAGTAGCCGACAGGTTCGCAATCAGCCCCAGCATTTT. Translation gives CASSSRQVRNQPQHF.

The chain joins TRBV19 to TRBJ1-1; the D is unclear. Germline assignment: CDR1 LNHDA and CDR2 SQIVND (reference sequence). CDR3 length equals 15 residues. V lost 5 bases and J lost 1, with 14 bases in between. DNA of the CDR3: TGTGCCAGTAGTCCCCAGACCGCTCCGAACACTGAAGCTTTCTTT. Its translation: CASSPQTAPNTEAFF. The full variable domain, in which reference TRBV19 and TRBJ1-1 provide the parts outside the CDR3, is DGGITQSPKYLFRKEGQNVTLSCEQNLNHDAMYWYRQDPGQGLRLIYYSQIVNDFQKGDIAEGYSVSREKKESFPLTVTSAQKNPTAFYLCASSPQTAPNTEAFFGQGTRLTVV.

CDR3 in amino acids: CASIYLRDTEAFF. The CDR3 nucleotides are TGTGCCAGCATCTACCTTCGGGACACTGAAGCTTTCTTT. The rearrangement links TRBV9 to TRBJ1-1, with D uncertain. The V gene's germline CDR1 is SGDLS and CDR2 YYNGEE. V lost 6 bases and J 3 bases, leaving 12 bases between the germline ends. The CDR3 is 13 residues long.

Here the CDR3 DNA reads TGTGCCAGCAGAAGTGGGCTAGCGGCCACAGATACGCAGTATTTT. Translation gives CASRSGLAATDTQYF. The V and J genes are TRBV6-8 and TRBJ2-3; 7 nucleotides line up with TRBD2. This CDR3 is built from 15 residues. Germline V lookup: CDR1 MNHGY, CDR2 SAAAGT. J gave up 2 bases and V 6 bases, and 8 bases lay outside the gene matches.

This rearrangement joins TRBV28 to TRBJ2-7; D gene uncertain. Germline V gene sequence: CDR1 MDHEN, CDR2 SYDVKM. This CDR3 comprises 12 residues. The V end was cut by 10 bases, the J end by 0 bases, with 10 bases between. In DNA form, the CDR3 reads TGTGCCATCGCCCCCAGCTCCTACGAGCAGTACTTC. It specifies CAIAPSSYEQYF.

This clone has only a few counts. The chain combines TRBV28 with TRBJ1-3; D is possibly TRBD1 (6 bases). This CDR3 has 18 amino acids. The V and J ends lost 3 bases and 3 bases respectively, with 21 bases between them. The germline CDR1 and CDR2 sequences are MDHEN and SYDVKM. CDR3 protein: CASSFWINQGLYGNTIYF. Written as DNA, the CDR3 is TGTGCCAGCAGTTTCTGGATAAACCAGGGGCTTTATGGAAACACCATATATTTT.

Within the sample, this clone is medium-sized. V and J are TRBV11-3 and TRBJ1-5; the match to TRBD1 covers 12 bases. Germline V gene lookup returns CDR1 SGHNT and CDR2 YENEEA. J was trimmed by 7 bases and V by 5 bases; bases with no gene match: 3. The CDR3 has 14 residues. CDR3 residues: CASSLGTGGQPQHF. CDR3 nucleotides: TGTGCCAGCAGCCTAGGGACAGGGGGCCAGCCCCAGCATTTT.

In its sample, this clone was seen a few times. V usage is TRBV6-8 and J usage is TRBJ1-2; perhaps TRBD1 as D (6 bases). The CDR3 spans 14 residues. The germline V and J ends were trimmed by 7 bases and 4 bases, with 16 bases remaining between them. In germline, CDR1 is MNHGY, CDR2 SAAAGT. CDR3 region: CASTLEGGIYGYTF. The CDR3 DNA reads TGTGCCAGCACCTTGGAGGGGGGGATCTATGGCTACACCTTC.

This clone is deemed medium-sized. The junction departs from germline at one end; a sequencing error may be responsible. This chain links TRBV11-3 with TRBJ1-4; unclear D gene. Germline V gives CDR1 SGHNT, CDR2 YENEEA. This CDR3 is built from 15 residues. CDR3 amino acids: CASSLEPGSDEKLFF. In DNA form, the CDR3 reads TGTGCTAGCAGCTTAGAGCCGGGTTCCGATGAAAAACTGTTTTTT. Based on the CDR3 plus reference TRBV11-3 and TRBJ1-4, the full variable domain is EAGVVQSPRYKIIEKKQPVAFWCNPISGHNTLYWYLQNLGQGPELLIRYENEEAVDDSQLPKDRFSAERLKGVDSTLKIQPAELGDSAVYLCASSLEPGSDEKLFFGSGTQLSVL.

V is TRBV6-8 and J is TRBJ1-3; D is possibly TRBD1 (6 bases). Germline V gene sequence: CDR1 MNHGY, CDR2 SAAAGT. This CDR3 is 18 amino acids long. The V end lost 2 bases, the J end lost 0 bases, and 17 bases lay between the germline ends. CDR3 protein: CASSYHRDTKSSGNTIYF. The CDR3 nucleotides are TGTGCCAGCAGTTACCATAGGGACACCAAGAGCTCTGGAAACACCATATATTTT.

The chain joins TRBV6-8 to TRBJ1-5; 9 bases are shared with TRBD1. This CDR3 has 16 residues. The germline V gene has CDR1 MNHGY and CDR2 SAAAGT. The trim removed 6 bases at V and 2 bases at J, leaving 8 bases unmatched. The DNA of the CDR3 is TGTGCCAGCAGCCCGGACAGGGGAACTGGCAATCAGCCCCAGCATTTT. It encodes CASSPDRGTGNQPQHF.

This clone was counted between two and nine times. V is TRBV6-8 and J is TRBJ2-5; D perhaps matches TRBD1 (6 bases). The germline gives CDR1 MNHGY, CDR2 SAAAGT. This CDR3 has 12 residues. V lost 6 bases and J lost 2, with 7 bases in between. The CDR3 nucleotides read TGTGCCAGCAGCCAGGGGCAAGAGACCCAGTACTTC. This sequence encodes CASSQGQETQYF.

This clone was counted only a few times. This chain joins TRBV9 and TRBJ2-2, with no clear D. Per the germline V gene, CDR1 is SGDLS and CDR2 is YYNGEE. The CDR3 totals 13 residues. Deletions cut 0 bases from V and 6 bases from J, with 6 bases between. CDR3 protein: CASSVDPAGELFF. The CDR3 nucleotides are TGTGCCAGCAGCGTAGATCCCGCCGGGGAGCTGTTTTTT.

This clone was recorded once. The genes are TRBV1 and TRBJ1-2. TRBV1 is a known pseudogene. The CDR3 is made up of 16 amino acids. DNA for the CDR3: TGCGCCAGCAGCCAAGAATACGCCAGACGGAACTATGGCTACACCTTC. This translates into CASSQEYARRNYGYTF.

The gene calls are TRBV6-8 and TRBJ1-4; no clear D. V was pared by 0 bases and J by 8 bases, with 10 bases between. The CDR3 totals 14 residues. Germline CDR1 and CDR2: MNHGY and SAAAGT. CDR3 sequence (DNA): TGTGCCAGCAGTTACTCGACGGGTAGGGAAAAACTGTTTTTT. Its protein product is CASSYSTGREKLFF.

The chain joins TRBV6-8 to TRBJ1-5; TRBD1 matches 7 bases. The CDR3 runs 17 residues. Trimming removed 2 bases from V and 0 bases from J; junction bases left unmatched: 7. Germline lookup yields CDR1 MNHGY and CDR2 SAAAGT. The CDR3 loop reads CASSYGTARYSNQPQHF. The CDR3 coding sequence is TGTGCCAGCAGTTACGGGACAGCCAGATATAGCAATCAGCCCCAGCATTTT.

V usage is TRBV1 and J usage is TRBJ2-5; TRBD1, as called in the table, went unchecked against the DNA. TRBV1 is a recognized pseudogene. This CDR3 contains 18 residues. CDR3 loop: CTSSQGTSWQGASETQYF. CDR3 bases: TGCACCAGCAGCCAAGGAACTTCTTGGCAGGGGGCTTCGGAGACCCAGTACTTC.

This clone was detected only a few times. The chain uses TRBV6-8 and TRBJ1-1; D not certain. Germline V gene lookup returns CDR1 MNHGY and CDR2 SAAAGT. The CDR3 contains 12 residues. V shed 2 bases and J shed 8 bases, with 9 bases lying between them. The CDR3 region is CASSYGLREAFF. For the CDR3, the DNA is TGTGCCAGCAGTTACGGTTTGAGAGAAGCTTTCTTT.

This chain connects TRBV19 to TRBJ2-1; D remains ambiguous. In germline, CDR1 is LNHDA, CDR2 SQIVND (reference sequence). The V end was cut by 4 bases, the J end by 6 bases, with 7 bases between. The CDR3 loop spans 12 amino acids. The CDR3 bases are TGTGCCAGTAGTAACCCGGGCAATGAGCAGTTCTTC. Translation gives CASSNPGNEQFF.

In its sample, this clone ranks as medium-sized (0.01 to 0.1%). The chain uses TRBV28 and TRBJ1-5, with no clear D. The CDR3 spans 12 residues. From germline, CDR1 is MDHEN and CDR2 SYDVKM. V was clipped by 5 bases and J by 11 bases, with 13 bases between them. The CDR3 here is CASSELTEAQHF. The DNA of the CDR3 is TGTGCCAGCAGTGAATTGACCGAGGCCCAGCATTTT. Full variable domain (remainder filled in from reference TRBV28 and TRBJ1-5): DVKVTQSSRYLVKRTGEKVFLECVQDMDHENMFWYRQDPGLGLRLIYFSYDVKMKEKGDIPEGYSVSREKKERFSLILESASTNQTSMYLCASSELTEAQHFGDGTRLSIL.

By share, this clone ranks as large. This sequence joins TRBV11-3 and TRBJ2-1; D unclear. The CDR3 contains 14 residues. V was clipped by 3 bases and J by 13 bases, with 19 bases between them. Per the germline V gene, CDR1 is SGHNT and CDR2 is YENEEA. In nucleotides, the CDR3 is TGTGCCAGCAGCTTTGGGTGGCAGGCAGAATATCAGTTCTTC. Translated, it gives CASSFGWQAEYQFF.

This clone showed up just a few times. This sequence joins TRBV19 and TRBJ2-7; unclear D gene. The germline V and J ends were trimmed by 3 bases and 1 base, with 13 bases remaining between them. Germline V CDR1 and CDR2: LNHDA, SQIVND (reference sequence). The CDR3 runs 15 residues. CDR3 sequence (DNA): TGTGCCAGTAGTATCTCGAAGCTGGGGTCCTACGAGCAGTACTTC. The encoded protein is CASSISKLGSYEQYF. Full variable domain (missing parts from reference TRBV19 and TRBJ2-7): DGGITQSPKYLFRKEGQNVTLSCEQNLNHDAMYWYRQDPGQGLRLIYYSQIVNDFQKGDIAEGYSVSREKKESFPLTVTSAQKNPTAFYLCASSISKLGSYEQYFGPGTRLTVT.

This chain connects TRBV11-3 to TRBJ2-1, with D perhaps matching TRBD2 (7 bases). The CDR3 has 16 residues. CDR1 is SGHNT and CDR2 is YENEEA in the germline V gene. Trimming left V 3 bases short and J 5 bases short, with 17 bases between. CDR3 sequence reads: CASSLTGGPLHNEQFF. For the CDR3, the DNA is TGTGCCAGCAGCTTGACCGGGGGGCCCCTCCACAATGAGCAGTTCTTC. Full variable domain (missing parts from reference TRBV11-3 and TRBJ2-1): EAGVVQSPRYKIIEKKQPVAFWCNPISGHNTLYWYLQNLGQGPELLIRYENEEAVDDSQLPKDRFSAERLKGVDSTLKIQPAELGDSAVYLCASSLTGGPLHNEQFFGPGTRLTVL.

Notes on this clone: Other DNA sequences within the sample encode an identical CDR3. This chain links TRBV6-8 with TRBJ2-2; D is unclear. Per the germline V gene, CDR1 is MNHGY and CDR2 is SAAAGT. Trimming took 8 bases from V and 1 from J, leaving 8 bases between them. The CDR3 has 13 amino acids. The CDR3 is CASDRGNTGELFF. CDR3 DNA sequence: TGTGCCAGCGACCGCGGGAACACCGGGGAGCTGTTTTTT.

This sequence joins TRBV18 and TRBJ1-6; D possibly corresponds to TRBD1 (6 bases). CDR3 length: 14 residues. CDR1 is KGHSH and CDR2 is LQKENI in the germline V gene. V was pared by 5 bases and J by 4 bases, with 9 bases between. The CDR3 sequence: CASSAGDYNSPLHF. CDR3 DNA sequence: TGTGCCAGCTCAGCAGGGGATTATAATTCACCCCTCCACTTT.